The 10 T cell receptor beta chains below come from one sample, sequenced in a study of cytomegalovirus exposure and HLA in healthy donors. The PCR employed 60 Vbeta primers together with 13 Jbeta primers. Sequenced by immunoSEQ multiplex PCR; TCRdb stores in-frame clones only, minus some. The sample lists roughly 170,000 clones; about 86% were seen once. Input material: PBMCs. The receptors shown here come from a woman aged 25-40 years in good health and CMV-seronegative.

This chain joins TRBV27 and TRBJ2-7; D remains unclear. The CDR3 covers 10 residues. V dropped 9 bases and J dropped 4 bases, with 7 bases sitting between them. The germline CDR1 and CDR2 sequences are MNHEY and SMNVEV (reference sequence). CDR3 sequence (DNA): TGTGCCAGTGGGCCTTACGAGCAGTACTTC. Its translation: CASGPYEQYF.

This chain links TRBV27 with TRBJ2-7; TRBD1 aligns across 8 bases. The J segment lost 1 base and the V segment lost 7 bases, leaving 9 bases of the junction unmatched. CDR1 MNHEY and CDR2 SMNVEV come from the germline V gene (reference sequence). The CDR3 has 15 amino acids. In DNA, the CDR3 is TGTGCCAGCACTCCAACCGGGACAGGATCCTACGAGCAGTACTTC. Translating it yields CASTPTGTGSYEQYF.

This clone has a single count. This chain uses TRBV9 with TRBJ1-3; the D gene is possibly TRBD1 (5 bases). The V gene's germline CDR1 is SGDLS and CDR2 YYNGEE. The CDR3 is 15 amino acids. V lost 4 bases to trimming and J lost 0 bases, with 11 bases between them. DNA of the CDR3: TGTGCCAGCAGCCCCGGACAAATCTCTGGAAACACCATATATTTT. Protein product: CASSPGQISGNTIYF.

The rearrangement links TRBV15 to TRBJ2-7; tentative D call: TRBD1 (6 bases). V gave up 9 bases and J gave up 2 bases, with 20 bases separating them. The germline V gene has CDR1 LNHNV and CDR2 YYDKDF (reference sequence). The CDR3 runs 15 residues. The CDR3, as DNA: TGTGCCACACACTTTCCCCCCCACAGGGCCTACGAGCAGTACTTC. This translates into CATHFPPHRAYEQYF.

This chain uses TRBV28 with TRBJ2-7; no clear D. Deletions cut 3 bases from V and 2 bases from J, with 11 bases between. The V gene's germline CDR1 is MDHEN and CDR2 SYDVKM. CDR3 length: 14 amino acids. CDR3 region: CASSFGRNTYEQYF. The CDR3 bases are TGTGCCAGCAGTTTTGGCAGGAACACCTACGAGCAGTACTTC.

The chain has TRBV4-3 and TRBJ1-4; tentatively, D is TRBD1 (6 bases). This CDR3 is built from 17 residues. Deletions cut 2 bases from V and 4 bases from J, with 17 bases between. Germline CDR1 and CDR2: LGHNA and YSLEER. The CDR3 coding sequence is TGCGCCAGCAGCCAATCCTCTGCTGACAGGTTTAATGAAAAACTGTTTTTT. It is translated as CASSQSSADRFNEKLFF.

The chain joins TRBV7-9 to TRBJ1-1, with a tentative D call TRBD1 (5 bases). Germline CDR1 is SEHNR and CDR2 is FQNEAQ (reference sequence). The germline V and J ends were trimmed by 3 bases and 2 bases, with 10 bases remaining between them. The CDR3 runs to 14 residues. CDR3 DNA sequence: TGTGCCAGCAGCTTTCTGGACACAAACACTGAAGCTTTCTTT. Translation: CASSFLDTNTEAFF.

This clone was seen just once. The chain carries TRBV7-2 and TRBJ1-5, with TRBD1 identical over 7 bases. The CDR3 is made up of 15 amino acids. CDR1 is SGHTA and CDR2 is FQGNSA in the germline V gene. Trimming removed 1 base from V and 3 bases from J; junction bases left unmatched: 3. The CDR3 here is CASSLGDRANQPQHF. CDR3 nucleotides: TGTGCCAGCAGCTTAGGTGACAGGGCCAATCAGCCCCAGCATTTT.

The gene calls are TRBV5-6 and TRBJ2-7; 9 nucleotides line up with TRBD2. Germline trimming cut 2 bases from V and 1 base from J; bases unmatched to any gene: 1. The germline CDR1 and CDR2 sequences are SGHDT and YYEEEE. The CDR3 covers 14 residues. The CDR3 protein is CASSLLAGSYEQYF. In nucleotides, the CDR3 is TGTGCCAGCAGCTTACTAGCGGGTTCCTACGAGCAGTACTTC.

The chain has TRBV28 and TRBJ1-2; D perhaps matches TRBD1 (6 bases). V lost 4 bases and J lost 5, with 11 bases in between. The V gene's germline CDR1 is MDHEN and CDR2 SYDVKM. The CDR3 extends over 13 amino acids. The CDR3 region has the DNA TGTGCCAGCAGTTCTAATACAGGGTATGGCTACACCTTC. This gives the protein CASSSNTGYGYTF.